One sample yielded the 8 T cell receptor beta chains listed below, sequenced in a study of identical twins. TCRdb re-derived calls from the 5' RACE reads in MiXCR, one entry per CDR3 protein. Of 400,000 to 500,000 distinct CDR3 sequences in the sample, around 15% were seen once. These data are also associated with another study on yellow fever vaccine responses in identical twins.

The specimen was CD4+ T cells sorted from blood. Receptor source: a woman aged 18-29 years in good health.

The J gene is TRBJ2-3, the V gene TRBV28, with D perhaps assigned TRBD1 or TRBD2 (5 bases each). The CDR3 has 15 residues. Trimming removed 2 bases at V and 1 base at J, with 10 bases between. Germline CDR1 MDHEN, CDR2 SYDVKM. CDR3 nucleotide sequence: TGTGCCAGCAGTTTAGGGGGAGAGGGCACAGATACGCAGTATTTT. Protein product: CASSLGGEGTDTQYF.

This clonotype was counted a few times. The rearrangement links TRBV7-2 to TRBJ2-2; possibly TRBD1 or TRBD2 for D (5 bases each). Trimming took 3 bases from V and 5 from J, leaving 13 bases between them. CDR1 is SGHTA and CDR2 is FQGNSA in the germline V gene. The CDR3 extends over 15 amino acids. CDR3 in amino acids: CASSFGTRLTGELFF. CDR3 sequence (DNA): TGTGCCAGCAGCTTCGGGACCCGGTTGACCGGGGAGCTGTTTTTT.

This clonotype came up a few times. The chain couples TRBV20-1 to TRBJ2-3; perhaps TRBD2 as D (5 bases). Germline CDR1 DFQATT, CDR2 SNEGSKA (reference sequence). This CDR3 spans 16 amino acids. Trimming pared 2 bases from V and 4 bases from J, leaving 19 bases between. CDR3 protein: CSARSLMSKAADTQYF. CDR3 coding DNA: TGCAGTGCTAGATCTTTAATGTCTAAAGCGGCAGATACGCAGTATTTT.

This clonotype was found a few times. The rearrangement joins TRBV28 to TRBJ2-7, with D unresolved. Germline CDR1 MDHEN, CDR2 SYDVKM. The CDR3 totals 16 residues. V lost 5 bases and J lost 2, with 19 bases in between. CDR3 loop: CASSPPRTFTPYEQYF. CDR3 in DNA: TGTGCCAGCAGTCCGCCCCGGACGTTCACCCCCTACGAGCAGTACTTC.

The chain combines TRBV5-5 with TRBJ2-1; unclear D gene. V was pared by 0 bases and J by 2 bases, with 9 bases between. Germline CDR1 SGHKS, CDR2 YYEKEE (reference sequence). The CDR3 runs 15 residues. This CDR3 reads CASSLGALAYNEQFF. DNA of the CDR3: TGTGCCAGCAGCTTGGGGGCCCTCGCCTACAATGAGCAGTTCTTC.

This chain's CDR3 is CASSYSPRGPYEQYF. The CDR3 region has the DNA TGTGCCAGCAGTTACTCGCCAAGAGGACCCTACGAGCAGTACTTC. This rearrangement joins TRBV6-5 to TRBJ2-7; no clear D gene. This CDR3 has 15 residues. Germline CDR1 and CDR2: MNHEY and SVGAGI. The germline V and J ends were trimmed by 0 bases and 2 bases, with 11 bases remaining between them.

This chain connects TRBV21-1 to TRBJ2-1; whether TRBD1, the table's D call, matches the DNA was not checked. TRBV21-1 constitutes a pseudogene. The CDR3 spans 19 residues. CDR3 bases: TGTGCCAGCAGCAAATGGATCGGGGTTCAGGGGGAGTCCTACAATGAGCAGTTCTTC. It encodes CASSKWIGVQGESYNEQFF.

The chain combines TRBV20-1 with TRBJ2-3; a possible D gene is TRBD1 (5 bases). CDR1 is DFQATT and CDR2 is SNEGSKA in the germline V gene (reference sequence). Between the trimmed V and J ends, which lost 5 bases and 0 bases, there was a span of 18 bases. The CDR3 extends over 16 amino acids. The CDR3 sequence is CSAPNRQSSSTDTQYF. The CDR3 coding sequence is TGCAGTGCTCCAAATCGACAGTCTTCTAGCACAGATACGCAGTATTTT.